This is a list of T cell receptor beta chains from one sample in a study of control samples from healthy donors and cancer patients. Profiling relied on immunoSEQ multiplex PCR, and the TCRdb table lists in-frame clones only, not all of them. The data hold some 28,000 clones, with roughly 78% observed a single time. The specimen was PBMCs. These receptors all stem from a man between 60 and 75 years old with head and neck cancer. CDR3s include the opening cysteine and the closing phenylalanine or tryptophan. Fields, in order: D gene, J gene, V gene, clone size, CDR3 DNA, CDR3 protein. The D gene is left open where the match is weak. Not every row has a clone size; where given, it reads once, few, many or a size class.

>-|TRBJ1-2|TRBV21-1|once
TGTGCCAGCAGCAGGAGAGGAGATGGCTACACCTTC
CASSRRGDGYTF
>TRBD1|TRBJ1-5|TRBV2|-
TGTGCCAGCAGTGCCCGCAGGGGGTCGGGCAATCAGCCCCAGCATTTT
CASSARRGSGNQPQHF
>TRBD1|TRBJ2-3|TRBV28|-
TGTGCCAGCAGTTTGGCTGGGACAGGGTCTTCAGATACGCAGTATTTT
CASSLAGTGSSDTQYF
>-|TRBJ2-7|TRBV28|-
TGTGCCAGCAGTTCACCCCCCTGGTACGAGCAGTACTTC
CASSSPPWYEQYF
>-|TRBJ2-3|TRBV20-1|-
TGCAGTGGCAAGGGATCAGATACGCAGTATTTT
CSGKGSDTQYF
>-|TRBJ1-1|TRBV5-1|-
TGCGCCAGCAGCTTGGATGGGACGGTGAACACTGAAGCTTTCTTT
CASSLDGTVNTEAFF
>-|TRBJ2-7|TRBV3-1/TRBV3-2|-
TGTGCCAGCAGCCAAGATTGGCTAATTTACGGGCAGTACTTC
CASSQDWLIYGQYF
>TRBD2|TRBJ2-2|TRBV10-1|-
TGCGCCAGCAGCCAGACTAGCGGGAGGTCCCCGCAGAACACCGGGGAGCTGTTTTTT
CASSQTSGRSPQNTGELFF
>-|TRBJ1-4|TRBV18|-
TGTGCCAGCTCACCCGGGACATTGAACGAAAAACTGTTTTTT
CASSPGTLNEKLFF
>-|TRBJ2-3|TRBV18|-
TGTGCCAGCTCACCACCGCAGGGACGCACAGATACGCAGTATTTT
CASSPPQGRTDTQYF
>TRBD1|TRBJ1-1|TRBV28|-
TGTGCTATCGGGGTGCGGGCAGGGGGCGGAGGGGCTTTCTTT
CAIGVRAGGGGAFF
>-|TRBJ2-5|TRBV6-2/TRBV6-3|-
TGTGCCAGCAGTTACCCTCCTGAGGGGCAAGAGACCCAGTACTTC
CASSYPPEGQETQYF
>-|TRBJ2-5|TRBV3-1/TRBV3-2|-
TGTGCCAGCAGCCTAAGATCTGCAGCCGGGACAACGAAGAAAGAGACCCAGTACTTC
CASSLRSAAGTTKKETQYF
>-|TRBJ2-3|TRBV4-1|-
TGCGCCAGCAGCCAAGTAGGGAGTTGGGCAGATACGCAGTATTTT
CASSQVGSWADTQYF
>-|TRBJ1-1|TRBV27|once
TGTGCCAGCCGTGTGCGGGATGAAGACACTGAAGCTTTCTTT
CASRVRDEDTEAFF
>-|TRBJ1-1|TRBV19|-
TGTGCCACCCACTGGAGGCGGAGCCCCAACACTGAAGCTTTCTTT
CATHWRRSPNTEAFF
>-|TRBJ1-2|TRBV19|-
TGTGCCAGTATCACCCAGGGGAGTAATGGCTACACCTTC
CASITQGSNGYTF
>TRBD2|TRBJ2-3|TRBV24-1|few
TGTGCCACCAGTCCCCAGGGAGGGAGGGCCACAGATACGCAGTATTTT
CATSPQGGRATDTQYF
>-|TRBJ2-1|TRBV6-2/TRBV6-3|few
TGTGCCAGCAGCACAGCCGTGGACGGGGGAGAGATAAATGAGCAGTTCTTC
CASSTAVDGGEINEQFF
>-|TRBJ1-1|TRBV30|-
TGTGCCTGGAGTGTACTTTCTGAAGCTTTCTTT
CAWSVLSEAFF
>-|TRBJ2-5|TRBV4-3|-
TGCGCCAGCAGCCGACAAGGCTCCGGACGGGAACAAGAGACCCAGTACTTC
CASSRQGSGREQETQYF
>-|TRBJ1-1|TRBV4-3|-
TGCGCCAGCAGCCAAGGGGTACTGAACACTGAAGCTTTCTTT
CASSQGVLNTEAFF
>-|TRBJ2-1|TRBV2|-
TGTGCCAGCAGTGAGTTGAGAAGCGGGTGGAGCTCCTACAATGAGCAGTTCTTC
CASSELRSGWSSYNEQFF
>-|TRBJ1-2|TRBV7-2|few
TGTGCCAGTAACCAGACTCCCAAGGCGAGTGGCTACACCTTC
CASNQTPKASGYTF
>-|TRBJ2-1|TRBV13|-
TGTGCCAGCAGCTTATGGGGCTTATTTGCGGGGCCCTCCTACAATGAGCAGTTCTTC
CASSLWGLFAGPSYNEQFF
>-|TRBJ1-1|TRBV21-1|few
TGTGCCAGCAGCAACGGGCGCCGGGGGGCTGAAGCTTTCTTT
CASSNGRRGAEAFF
>TRBD2|TRBJ2-1|TRBV30|medium-sized
TGTGCCTGGAGTTGGGGCGGGGGTCGGTCCTACAATGAGCAGTTCTTC
CAWSWGGGRSYNEQFF
>TRBD2|TRBJ2-1|TRBV24-1|-
TGTGCCACGGCTAAGACTAGCGGGCCTGACAATGAGCAGTTCTTC
CATAKTSGPDNEQFF
>TRBD1|TRBJ1-4|TRBV6-5|-
TGTGCCAGCAGAGGACAGGCCAGTAATGAAAAACTGTTTTTT
CASRGQASNEKLFF
>-|TRBJ1-5|TRBV10-2|-
TGCGCCAGCAGTGAGTTAGCGCCTAGCAATCAGCCCCAGCATTTT
CASSELAPSNQPQHF
>-|TRBJ2-2|TRBV19|-
TGTGCCAGTAGCACCTGGGGCCGGGGCCGGAACACCGGGGAGCTGTTTTTT
CASSTWGRGRNTGELFF
>TRBD2|TRBJ2-1|TRBV3-1/TRBV3-2|-
TGTGCCAGCAGCCAACCCCTGGGACTAGGGGATGAGCAGTTCTTC
CASSQPLGLGDEQFF
>TRBD2|TRBJ2-3|TRBV7-3|few
TGTGCCAGCAGCTTATTAGCGGGGGGCACAGATACGCAGTATTTT
CASSLLAGGTDTQYF
>-|TRBJ1-5|TRBV28|-
TGTGCCAGCATGGCAGGGACACCCCAAGAGCCCCAGCATTTT
CASMAGTPQEPQHF
>TRBD2|TRBJ2-2|TRBV5-6|-
TGTGCCAGCAGCCCCAGAACTAGCGGGAGATTCACCGGGGAGCTGTTTTTT
CASSPRTSGRFTGELFF
>TRBD2|TRBJ2-5|TRBV5-4|-
TGTGCCAGCAGCTCTCCCGGGACTAGCGGGAGGGAGACCCAGTACTTC
CASSSPGTSGRETQYF
>-|TRBJ1-1|TRBV28|few
TGTGCCAGCAGTTTGAGTTCAGGGGCGGGTTGGAGGAACACTGAAGCTTTCTTT
CASSLSSGAGWRNTEAFF
>-|TRBJ1-2|TRBV7-3|-
TGTGCCAGCAGCTTGGACGGGGGGGCGGGCTATGGCTACACCTTC
CASSLDGGAGYGYTF